The 2 T cell receptor beta chains below all came from one sample that was sequenced in a study of beta chain features in type 1 diabetes. The whole isolated RNA underwent reverse transcription, so sequencing captured expressed TCRB transcripts. Sequenced by immunoSEQ multiplex PCR; TCRdb stores in-frame clones only, minus some. The sample shows 860,000 or so clones, 15% to 20% of them seen only once. Sequencing was performed on naive CD4+ T cells from blood. The receptors were sampled from a woman aged 18-29 years in good health.

This clone was seen a few times. The chain joins TRBV5-4 to TRBJ2-1, with 9 bases matching TRBD2. The germline gives CDR1 SGHNT, CDR2 YYREEE (reference sequence). The CDR3 extends over 17 amino acids. J gave up 10 bases and V 5 bases, and 19 bases lay outside the gene matches. CDR3 DNA: TGTGCCAGCAGTTCTCCCTTAGGCGGGAGGGCCACCCGCGAGCAGTTCTTC. It specifies CASSSPLGGRATREQFF.

The V call is TRBV6-5, the J call TRBJ2-6; D remains unclear. The V end lost 4 bases, the J end lost 0 bases, and 7 bases lay between the germline ends. Germline lookup yields CDR1 MNHEY and CDR2 SVGAGI. This CDR3 region has 15 residues. CDR3 amino acids: CASSSQSSGANVLTF. The CDR3 DNA sequence: TGTGCCAGCAGTTCCCAGAGCTCTGGGGCCAACGTCCTGACTTTC.